The 8 T cell receptor beta chains given below trace back to one sample, sequenced in a study of cytomegalovirus exposure and HLA in healthy donors. 13 Jbeta primers and 60 Vbeta primers were used for the PCR. Assay used: immunoSEQ multiplex PCR; TCRdb lists only in-frame clones, some missing. The sample consists of some 180,000 clones, roughly 77% of them appearing once. Sequencing used PBMCs. Source of these receptors: a woman in her 30s in good health and CMV-seronegative.

This clone was detected only a few times. CDR3 in amino acids: CASSPPRGGINNEKLFF. Here the CDR3 DNA reads TGTGCCAGCAGCCCCCCCCGTGGGGGGATAAATAATGAAAAACTGTTTTTT. The J gene is TRBJ1-4, the V gene TRBV7-9, with D maybe TRBD1 (5 bases). V was clipped by 5 bases and J by 4 bases, with 20 bases between them. CDR1 and CDR2 (germline): SEHNR, FQNEAQ (reference sequence). The CDR3 sequence is 17 residues long.

CDR3 protein: CASSQAGSTSYEQYF. Written as DNA, the CDR3 is TGTGCCAGCAGCCAAGCGGGTAGTACCTCCTACGAGCAGTACTTC. This rearrangement joins TRBV5-4 to TRBJ2-7; TRBD2 is a possible D gene (6 bases). The CDR3 covers 15 residues. The V end lost 4 bases, the J end lost 0 bases, and 14 bases lay between the germline ends. CDR1 and CDR2 from the germline V gene are SGHNT and YYREEE (reference sequence).

As to this clone: A junction end diverges from the germline sequence, so it may reflect a read error. This sequence joins TRBV7-7 and TRBJ2-3, with TRBD2 matching over 12 bases. CDR1 is SSHAT, CDR2 FNYEAQ, per germline (reference sequence). The CDR3 has 15 amino acids. The CDR3, as DNA: TGTGCTAGCAGCGGAGGACTAGCGGGGACAGATACGCAGTATTTT. Amino acid sequence: CASSGGLAGTDTQYF.

The rearrangement uses TRBV4-2 and TRBJ2-7; 10 positions agree with TRBD2. Trimming at V came to 4 bases and at J to 3 bases, leaving 15 bases not matched to a gene. Germline V CDR1 and CDR2: LGHNA, YNFKEQ. This CDR3 is built from 18 residues. The CDR3 DNA follows: TGTGCCAGCAGCCGCGACCTGGGGGTTTCTAGCGGGGGCTACGAGCAGTACTTC. Protein product: CASSRDLGVSSGGYEQYF.

The rearrangement links TRBV2 to TRBJ1-4; a possible D gene is TRBD1 (5 bases). Trimming removed 3 bases at V and 2 bases at J, with 7 bases between. Germline V lookup: CDR1 SNHLY, CDR2 FYNNEI. This CDR3 comprises 14 residues. CDR3 loop: CASSDRGTNEKLFF. For the CDR3, the DNA is TGTGCCAGCAGTGATCGGGGGACTAATGAAAAACTGTTTTTT.

This chain joins TRBV6-5 and TRBJ2-1; 8 nucleotides agree with TRBD1. This CDR3 has 12 residues. Germline V gene data show CDR1 as MNHEY and CDR2 as SVGAGI. Losses at the gene ends were 5 bases for V and 10 bases for J; bases not matched to a gene: 4. The CDR3 reads CASSARDREQFF. CDR3 bases: TGTGCCAGCAGTGCCCGGGACAGGGAGCAGTTCTTC.

CDR3 in DNA: TGTGCCAGCAGCTCCTGGGGCAGGGGGCAGTACACCTTC. Amino acid sequence: CASSSWGRGQYTF. This chain joins TRBV7-6 and TRBJ1-2; the match to TRBD1 covers 8 bases. J lost 11 bases, V lost 4 bases, and 9 bases had no gene match. The germline gives CDR1 SGHVS, CDR2 FNYEAQ. The CDR3 extends over 13 amino acids.

The chain joins TRBV6-6 to TRBJ2-5; the match to TRBD1 covers 8 bases. The CDR3 runs to 13 residues. The junction had 3 bases not matched to a gene; V was cut back by 9 bases and J by 0 bases. The germline gives CDR1 MNHNY, CDR2 SVGAGI (reference sequence). The CDR3 region is CASKDRDQETQYF. The CDR3 DNA follows: TGTGCCAGTAAGGACAGGGACCAAGAGACCCAGTACTTC.